The clone carrying this TCR beta chain was seen a single time. The data stem from a study of PD-L1 blockade in urothelial cancer. Sequencing used immunoSEQ multiplex PCR; TCRdb keeps in-frame clones, though not all of them. Of roughly 50,000 clones listed, 70% to 90% were seen once; the top ten hold 6.5% to 8%. CDR1 is SNHLY and CDR2 is FYNNEI in the germline V gene. V lost 8 bases to trimming and J lost 3 bases; unmatched junction nucleotides: 4. The CDR3 covers 13 residues. The sample here was PBMCs, taken around atezolizumab (anti-PD-L1) treatment. The receptor's source is a man aged 60 to 69 with urothelial cancer. The V call is TRBV2, the J call TRBJ1-5; 7 bases align to TRBD1. In DNA form, the CDR3 reads TGTGCCAGCGCCGGGACAGTCAATCAGCCCCAGCATTTT. Protein sequence: CASAGTVNQPQHF.